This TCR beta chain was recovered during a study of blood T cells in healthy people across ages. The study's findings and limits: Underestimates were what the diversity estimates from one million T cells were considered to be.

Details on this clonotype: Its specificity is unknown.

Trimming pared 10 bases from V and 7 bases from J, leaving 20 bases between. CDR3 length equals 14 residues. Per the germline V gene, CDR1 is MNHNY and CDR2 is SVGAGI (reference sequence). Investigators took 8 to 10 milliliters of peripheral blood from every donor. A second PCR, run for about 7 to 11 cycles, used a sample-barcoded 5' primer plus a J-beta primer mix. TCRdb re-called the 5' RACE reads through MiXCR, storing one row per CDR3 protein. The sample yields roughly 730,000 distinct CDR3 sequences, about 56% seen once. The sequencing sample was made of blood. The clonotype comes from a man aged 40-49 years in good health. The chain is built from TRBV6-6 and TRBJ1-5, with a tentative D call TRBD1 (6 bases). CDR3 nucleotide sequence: TGTGCCACCAGCTGGGACATCGGAGCCCAGCCCCAGCATTTT. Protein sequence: CATSWDIGAQPQHF.